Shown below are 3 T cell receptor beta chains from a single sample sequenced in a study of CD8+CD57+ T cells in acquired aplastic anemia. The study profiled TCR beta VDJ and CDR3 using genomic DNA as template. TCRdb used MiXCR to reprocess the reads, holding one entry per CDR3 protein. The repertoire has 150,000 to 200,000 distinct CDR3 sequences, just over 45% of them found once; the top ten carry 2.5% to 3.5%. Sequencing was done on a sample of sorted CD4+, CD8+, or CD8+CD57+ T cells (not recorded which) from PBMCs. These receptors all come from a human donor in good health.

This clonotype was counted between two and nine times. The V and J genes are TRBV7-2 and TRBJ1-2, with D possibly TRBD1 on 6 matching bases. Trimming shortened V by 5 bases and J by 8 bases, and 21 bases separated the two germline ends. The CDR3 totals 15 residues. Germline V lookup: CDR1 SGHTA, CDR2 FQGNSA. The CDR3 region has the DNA TGTGCCAGCAGCCTGGAAGGGGGGACCGGCTACGGCTACACCTTC. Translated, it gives CASSLEGGTGYGYTF.

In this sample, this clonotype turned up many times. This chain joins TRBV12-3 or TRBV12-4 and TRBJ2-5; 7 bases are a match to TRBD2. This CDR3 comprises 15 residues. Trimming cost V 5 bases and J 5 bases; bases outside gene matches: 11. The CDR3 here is CASSERGSQSETQYF. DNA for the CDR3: TGTGCCAGCAGTGAGCGGGGAAGTCAGTCTGAGACCCAGTACTTC.

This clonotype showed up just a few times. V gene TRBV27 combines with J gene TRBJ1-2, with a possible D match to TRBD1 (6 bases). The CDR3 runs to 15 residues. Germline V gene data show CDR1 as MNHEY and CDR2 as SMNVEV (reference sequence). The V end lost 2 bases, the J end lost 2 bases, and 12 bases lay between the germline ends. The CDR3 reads CASSLGQGRNYGYTF. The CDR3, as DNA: TGTGCCAGCAGTTTAGGGCAGGGGCGGAACTATGGCTACACCTTC.